This T cell receptor beta chain was recovered during a study of blood T cell repertoires in COVID-19. Study details: Collection of acute and convalescent COVID-19 samples took place in the United States, Italy and Spain. The cDNA or gDNA used as material had been derived from T cells, B-cell-depleted T cells, or PBMCs.

Source study methods: Amplifying reference gene primers gave estimates of nucleated cell counts. Sequencing used immunoSEQ multiplex PCR; TCRdb keeps in-frame clones, though not all of them. Clonal size and the V and J genes are those of that table, whereas D and trimming came from the DNA. Altogether roughly 200,000 clones are present, 89% being singletons, with the ten largest covering roughly 6.7%. V lost 1 base and J lost 3, with 10 bases in between. The CDR3 is made up of 15 amino acids. Germline assignment: CDR1 SGHVS and CDR2 FNYEAQ. V is TRBV7-6 and J is TRBJ2-1; no clear D gene. This clonotype was obtained from a man aged 35 to 55 with acute or convalescent COVID-19. The specimen was peripheral blood. CDR3 sequence reads: CASSLDINGYNEQFF. The CDR3 DNA follows: TGTGCCAGCAGCTTAGATATAAACGGCTACAATGAGCAGTTCTTC.